This T cell receptor beta chain was observed in a study of human T cells and chemical hapten exposure. Across the study: Small volume differences among pooled libraries mainly caused per-sample TCR yield variation. Regarding the study as a whole: Expanded TCRs made up significantly more big CDR3 similarity clusters than controls did.

There are 14 residues in the CDR3. CDR1 and CDR2 (germline): DFQATT, SNEGSKA (reference sequence). Trimming pared 0 bases from V and 4 bases from J, leaving 12 bases between. This clonotype was seen many times. What it binds is not known. Time point denoted: patch test 1, 2 weeks after DPC sensitization. Noted treatment: therapeutic diphenylcyclopropenone sensitization with weekly scalp DPC. TCRdb called the RACE reads again in MiXCR, with one record for every CDR3 protein. The sample lists some 120,000 distinct CDR3 sequences, roughly an eighth occurring once. The origin of this receptor is a woman between 50 and 59 years old with alopecia areata. Some clones in this sample may be carry-over from other donors' samples. The chain combines TRBV20-1 with TRBJ2-5; perhaps TRBD2 as D (6 bases). Sequencing was performed on whole blood, taken in connection with sensitization to the hapten diphenylcyclopropenone (DPC). CDR3 residues: CSAREASVLETQYF. The CDR3 DNA sequence: TGCAGTGCTAGAGAGGCTAGCGTATTAGAGACCCAGTACTTC.